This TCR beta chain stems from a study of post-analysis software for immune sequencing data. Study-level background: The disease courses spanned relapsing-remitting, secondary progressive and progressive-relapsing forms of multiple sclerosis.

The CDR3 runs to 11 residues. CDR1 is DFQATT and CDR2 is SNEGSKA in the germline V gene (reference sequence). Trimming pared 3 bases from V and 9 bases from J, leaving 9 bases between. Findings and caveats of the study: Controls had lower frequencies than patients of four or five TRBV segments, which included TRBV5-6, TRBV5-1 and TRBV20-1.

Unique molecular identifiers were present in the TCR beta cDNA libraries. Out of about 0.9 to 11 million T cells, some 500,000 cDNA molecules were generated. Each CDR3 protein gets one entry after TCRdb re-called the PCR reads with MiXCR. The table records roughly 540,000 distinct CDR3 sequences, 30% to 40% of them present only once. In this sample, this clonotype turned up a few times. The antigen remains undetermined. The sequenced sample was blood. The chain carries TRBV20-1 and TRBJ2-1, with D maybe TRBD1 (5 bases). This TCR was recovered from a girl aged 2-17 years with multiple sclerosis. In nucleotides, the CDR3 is TGCAGTGCTAGTACCGACAGTGAGCAGTTCTTC. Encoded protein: CSASTDSEQFF.